Shown below are 9 T cell receptor beta chains from a single sample sequenced in a study of T cell changes during pregnancy in multiple sclerosis. TCRdb's copy holds only in-frame clones and misses some; the assay was immunoSEQ multiplex PCR. Here the sample spans 100,000 to 150,000 clones, 90% to 95% being singletons. The sample in question was peripheral blood, obtained before pregnancy. The receptor set was obtained from a female donor with multiple sclerosis, enrolled in a pregnancy study.

This chain links TRBV9 with TRBJ2-3; D is ambiguous. This CDR3 spans 14 amino acids. Germline loops: CDR1 SGDLS, CDR2 YYNGEE. V was shortened by 0 bases and J by 3 bases, with 8 bases between the two germline ends. The CDR3 coding sequence is TGTGCCAGCAGCGTAGGGCAATCGACAGATACGCAGTATTTT. This codes for CASSVGQSTDTQYF.

The V gene is TRBV18, the J gene TRBJ2-2; a weak D match, TRBD1 (5 bases). The CDR3 totals 16 residues. Germline CDR1 KGHSH, CDR2 LQKENI. V shed 6 bases and J shed 0 bases, with 14 bases lying between them. In DNA form, the CDR3 reads TGTGCCAGCTCGCCGACAGAAGCTGCGAACACCGGGGAGCTGTTTTTT. Its translation is CASSPTEAANTGELFF.

This chain connects TRBV27 to TRBJ2-7, with 8 bases matching TRBD1. V gave up 3 bases and J gave up 4 bases; unmatched junction bases: 8. CDR1 is MNHEY, CDR2 SMNVEV, per germline (reference sequence). CDR3 length: 15 residues. The CDR3: CASSLTQGAVYEQYF. CDR3 nucleotide sequence: TGTGCCAGCAGTTTGACCCAGGGGGCGGTTTACGAGCAGTACTTC.

The J gene is TRBJ2-2, the V gene TRBV27; 7 bases fit TRBD1. CDR3 length equals 16 residues. CDR1 is MNHEY, CDR2 SMNVEV, per germline (reference sequence). V was pared by 5 bases and J by 5 bases, with 11 bases of the junction left unmatched. CDR3 protein: CASSKIPGQSTGELFF. The CDR3 bases are TGTGCCAGCAGTAAAATTCCGGGACAGTCAACCGGGGAGCTGTTTTTT.

The chain carries TRBV7-7 and TRBJ2-5; D gene unclear. The germline V and J ends were trimmed by 5 bases and 0 bases, with 7 bases remaining between them. This CDR3 is 13 amino acids long. Looked up from germline, CDR1 is SSHAT and CDR2 is FNYEAQ (reference sequence). DNA of the CDR3: TGTGCCAGCAGCCCATTGTACCAAGAGACCCAGTACTTC. It specifies CASSPLYQETQYF.

The genes are TRBV5-1 and TRBJ2-5, with 8 bases that match TRBD2. This CDR3 spans 15 amino acids. Germline loops: CDR1 SGHRS, CDR2 YFSETQ. The V segment lost 0 bases and the J segment 5 bases; nucleotides outside the gene matches: 6. CDR3 DNA sequence: TGCGCCAGCAGCTTGGTGCAGCGGGGGTCGGAGACCCAGTACTTC. Protein sequence: CASSLVQRGSETQYF.

The J gene is TRBJ1-3, the V gene TRBV5-6; maybe TRBD1 (5 bases). Trimming left V 3 bases short and J 5 bases short, with 9 bases between. CDR3 size: 13 residues. Germline CDR1 SGHDT, CDR2 YYEEEE. The CDR3 is CASSYDSRNTIYF. DNA of the CDR3: TGTGCCAGCAGCTATGACAGCCGAAACACCATATATTTT. Drawing the rest from reference TRBV5-6 and TRBJ1-3, the complete variable domain is DAGVTQSPTHLIKTRGQQVTLRCSPKSGHDTVSWYQQALGQGPQFIFQYYEEEERQRGNFPDRFSGHQFPNYSSELNVNALLLGDSALYLCASSYDSRNTIYFGEGSWLTVV.

The chain couples TRBV4-2 to TRBJ1-3, with D tentatively TRBD1 (6 bases). Trimming shortened V by 5 bases and J by 7 bases, and 15 bases separated the two germline ends. This CDR3 spans 14 amino acids. The germline V gene has CDR1 LGHNA and CDR2 YNFKEQ. CDR3 bases: TGTGCCAGCAGCAAACAGGGAATACTCAACACCATATATTTT. The encoded protein is CASSKQGILNTIYF.

This clone has just one count. V usage is TRBV9 and J usage is TRBJ1-1, with 11 bases fitting TRBD1. Looked up from germline, CDR1 is SGDLS and CDR2 is YYNGEE. The CDR3 sequence is 15 residues long. The ends lost 3 bases at V and 5 bases at J; junction bases unmatched: 6. The CDR3 sequence: CASSGGTGGRTEAFF. CDR3 nucleotide sequence: TGTGCCAGCAGCGGCGGGACAGGGGGGAGGACTGAAGCTTTCTTT.